This TCR beta chain was sequenced in a study of chronic HIV infection and antiretroviral therapy (dated by TCRdb to between 2015 and 2017). The CDR3 contains 14 residues, cysteine and phenylalanine counted. Only the CDR3 DNA stays, 42 bases, in frame from base 1. Taken from the germline V gene, the CDR1 and CDR2 loops are MDHEN and SYDVKM. The germline ends are 14 bases apart after V is trimmed by 5 bases and J by 5 bases. The library was prepared using 5' RACE. The sample was run on an Illumina MiSeq. Using fastp at Q25 and MiXCR, TCRdb reprocessed the public reads and kept productive beta chains. Every CDR3 protein is listed once, alongside the most common genes and DNA of its rows. Counted in this sample were 40,000 to 50,000 distinct CDR3 sequences; about 18% of them appeared once. The ten largest clones add up to 2.8% of the sample. On this clonotype: Its antigen has not been determined. No clone much larger than this one lies a single base away; base qualities are absent.

Sequenced: peripheral blood. This receptor was identified in an adult who had HIV and had not received antiretroviral therapy, or was an uninfected healthy control (not recorded which). This sequence uses TRBV28 and TRBJ2-3; the D gene is possibly TRBD2, with 5 bases matching. The nucleotides are TGTGCCAGCAGTCGAGTTTATGCGGGAGATACGCAGTATTTT. Its protein product is CASSRVYAGDTQYF.